This T cell receptor (beta chain) is from a study of CD8+CD57+ T cells in acquired aplastic anemia. Germline V gene lookup returns CDR1 SQVTM and CDR2 ANQGSEA. This CDR3 is 16 amino acids long. V was pared by 5 bases and J by 1 base, with 6 bases of the junction left unmatched. In patients chosen for sequencing, flow cytometry had shown CD8+CD57+ cell expansion. Diagnosis of severe acquired aplastic anemia applied to all patients. Genomic DNA was employed as the template in profiling TCR beta VDJ and CDR3. TCRdb redid the calling of the reads with MiXCR, one entry per CDR3 protein. The sample contains approximately 300,000 distinct CDR3 sequences, under 60% of which appear only once. This clonotype came up a few times.

Material for sequencing was sorted CD4+, CD8+, or CD8+CD57+ T cells (not recorded which) from PBMCs. V is TRBV29-1 and J is TRBJ2-1; 12 positions agree with TRBD2. The TCR was taken from a human donor with aplastic anemia. The CDR3 region is CSVRGTSGSSYNEQFF. The CDR3 nucleotides are TGCAGCGTTAGGGGGACTAGCGGGTCTTCCTACAATGAGCAGTTCTTC.